These T cell receptor beta chains were read from a single sample in a study of identical twins. A single record per CDR3 protein comes from TCRdb applying MiXCR to the 5' RACE reads. The data contain around 140,000 distinct CDR3 sequences, roughly 3.2% of them seen just once; the ten biggest clones take up around 8%. The source material was memory T cells sorted from blood. These receptor sequences come from a man aged 18 to 35 in good health. The CDR3 runs from the conserved cysteine through the conserved F or W. D genes are given only for firm matches. Only part of the rows carry a size: once, few, many, or a class if the clone is expanded.

j_call d_call clone_size v_call cdr3_aa cdr3_nt
TRBJ2-5 . many TRBV20-1 CSASIRFLYQETQYF TGCAGTGCTAGTATAAGATTCCTGTACCAAGAGACCCAGTACTTC
TRBJ1-5 TRBD1 many TRBV5-6 CASSSGTEYPQHF TGTGCCAGCAGCTCCGGGACAGAATACCCCCAGCATTTT
TRBJ1-4 . many TRBV4-3 CASSLDRTNEKLFF TGCGCCAGCAGCCTGGACAGAACTAATGAAAAACTGTTTTTT
TRBJ2-1 TRBD2 many TRBV24-1 CATSGGTSGNEQFF TGTGCCACCAGTGGGGGGACTAGCGGCAATGAGCAGTTCTTC
TRBJ2-3 TRBD2 many TRBV29-1 CSVEPGGQRGGPGTQYF TGCAGCGTTGAGCCCGGCGGTCAGCGGGGGGGGCCGGGTACGCAGTATTTT
TRBJ2-7 TRBD2 many TRBV20-1 CSANRLAGESYEQYF TGCAGTGCAAACCGACTAGCGGGAGAATCCTACGAGCAGTACTTC
TRBJ2-5 TRBD2 many TRBV29-1 CSVRRGQETQYF TGCAGCGTTCGGCGGGGGCAAGAGACCCAGTACTTC
TRBJ2-1 . many TRBV4-1 CASSQEITYNEQFF TGCGCCAGCAGCCAAGAGATAACATACAATGAGCAGTTCTTC
TRBJ1-4 . many TRBV30 CAWSVLGQNEKLFF TGTGCCTGGAGTGTTCTCGGACAGAATGAAAAACTGTTTTTT
TRBJ1-6 TRBD1 many TRBV6-5 CASSSPDRVRLSYSPLHF TGTGCCAGCAGTTCTCCGGACAGGGTTCGGTTGAGTTATTCACCCCTCCACTTT
TRBJ2-7 . few TRBV30 CAWSRIAIEQYF TGTGCCTGGAGTAGGATAGCGATCGAGCAGTACTTC
TRBJ1-5 . many TRBV20-1 CSASGTLGSDQPQHF TGCAGTGCTAGTGGTACTCTGGGCAGTGATCAGCCCCAGCATTTT
TRBJ2-7 TRBD2 many TRBV15 CATSREGEGTYEQYF TGTGCCACCAGCAGAGAGGGGGAGGGGACCTACGAGCAGTACTTC
TRBJ2-3 TRBD2 many TRBV6-5 CASSYQAGVTDTQYF TGTGCCAGCAGTTACCAAGCGGGAGTCACAGATACGCAGTATTTT
TRBJ1-5 . many TRBV4-2 CASSQDQSGSSQHF TGTGCCAGCAGCCAAGATCAATCAGGGAGCTCCCAGCATTTT
TRBJ2-2 . many TRBV24-1 CATSESSHTGELFF TGTGCCACCAGTGAATCAAGCCACACCGGGGAGCTGTTTTTT
TRBJ1-2 . many TRBV5-6 CASTPTKLNYGYTF TGTGCCAGCACCCCGACCAAGCTTAACTATGGCTACACCTTC
TRBJ2-5 . . TRBV2 CASSFSEETQYF TGTGCCAGCAGTTTTTCCGAAGAGACCCAGTACTTC
TRBJ2-5 . many TRBV20-1 CSASGSVSETQYF TGCAGTGCTAGCGGGAGTGTGTCGGAGACCCAGTACTTC
TRBJ1-6 . many TRBV6-5 CASSYTRGGGEHLHF TGTGCCAGCAGTTACACCCGCGGCGGGGGGGAGCACCTCCACTTT
TRBJ1-5 TRBD1 many TRBV7-8 CASSPTTGSGQPQHF TGTGCCAGCAGCCCCACGACAGGGTCGGGACAGCCCCAGCATTTT
TRBJ2-5 TRBD1 many TRBV5-1 CASSLAGTGRETQYF TGCGCCAGCAGCTTGGCCGGGACAGGGAGAGAGACCCAGTACTTC
TRBJ1-6 . many TRBV9 CASSVPNSPLHF TGTGCCAGCAGCGTCCCTAATTCACCCCTCCACTTT
TRBJ2-2 . many TRBV3-1 CASSQVGSYTGELFF TGTGCCAGCAGCCAAGTGGGATCCTACACCGGGGAGCTGTTTTTT
TRBJ2-1 . many TRBV5-6 CASSLDSEAGNEQFF TGTGCCAGCAGCTTGGACTCCGAAGCCGGCAATGAGCAGTTCTTC
TRBJ2-5 . few TRBV20-1 CSARRSLGSIRETQYF TGCAGTGCTAGGAGGAGCCTTGGTAGTATCCGAGAGACCCAGTACTTC
TRBJ2-3 TRBD1 many TRBV5-1 CASSSTGQGVGDTQYF TGCGCCAGCAGCTCTACGGGACAGGGGGTGGGCGATACGCAGTATTTT
TRBJ2-5 TRBD2 few TRBV5-4 CASCKREGQETQYF TGTGCCAGCTGCAAGAGGGAGGGCCAAGAGACCCAGTACTTC
TRBJ2-4 . many TRBV5-5 CASSLTFGRGRGIQYF TGTGCCAGCAGCTTGACTTTCGGGAGAGGTCGGGGCATTCAGTACTTC
TRBJ2-7 . many TRBV20-1 CSAPSGFYEQYF TGCAGTGCCCCCTCTGGGTTTTACGAGCAGTACTTC
TRBJ2-5 TRBD2 many TRBV9 CASSVESGESTQYF TGTGCCAGCAGCGTAGAGAGCGGGGAGTCGACCCAGTACTTC
TRBJ2-3 TRBD1 many TRBV10-2 CASRQGSTDTQYF TGCGCCAGCAGACAGGGGTCCACAGATACGCAGTATTTT
TRBJ2-1 . many TRBV5-1 CASSSSGGPLYNEQFF TGCGCCAGCAGCTCGTCCGGGGGGCCCCTCTACAATGAGCAGTTCTTC
TRBJ2-2 . many TRBV5-6 CASSPSSRITGELFF TGTGCCAGCAGCCCTAGTTCTCGGATAACCGGGGAGCTGTTTTTT
TRBJ2-7 . many TRBV29-1 CSVVTRGREQYF TGCAGCGTTGTTACGCGGGGCCGCGAGCAGTACTTC
TRBJ2-5 TRBD1 . TRBV5-1 CASSLALDRAVRETQYF TGCGCCAGCAGCTTGGCCTTGGACAGGGCCGTTCGGGAGACCCAGTACTTC
TRBJ1-3 . many TRBV11-2 CASAGAFSGNTIYF TGTGCCAGCGCAGGGGCCTTCTCTGGAAACACCATATATTTT
TRBJ2-1 TRBD1 many TRBV6-1 CASSSGQGVWNEQFF TGTGCCAGCAGCTCGGGACAGGGCGTCTGGAATGAGCAGTTCTTC
TRBJ1-1 . many TRBV2 CASTVDNMNTEAFF TGTGCCAGCACCGTGGACAACATGAACACTGAAGCTTTCTTT
TRBJ2-5 . many TRBV4-2 CASSHLPGQQETQYF TGTGCCAGCAGCCATCTACCGGGACAACAAGAGACCCAGTACTTC
TRBJ1-2 TRBD1 . TRBV20-1 CSAAAWGQGTGYTF TGCAGTGCCGCAGCGTGGGGACAGGGTACTGGCTACACCTTC
TRBJ2-5 . many TRBV28 CASNPTVPRGTQYF TGTGCCAGCAACCCGACAGTCCCCCGCGGGACCCAGTACTTC
TRBJ2-1 . many TRBV5-1 CASSPGLHTGNEQFF TGCGCCAGCAGTCCGGGACTTCACACCGGCAATGAGCAGTTCTTC
TRBJ2-5 . many TRBV6-2/TRBV6-3 CASSYSSGRWETQYF TGTGCCAGCAGTTACTCTTCGGGACGGTGGGAGACCCAGTACTTC
TRBJ2-3 . few TRBV20-1 CSADSGQGADTQYF TGCAGTGCTGATAGCGGTCAGGGTGCAGATACGCAGTATTTT
TRBJ1-1 . many TRBV30 CAWNQGRTEAFF TGTGCCTGGAACCAGGGGCGCACTGAAGCTTTCTTT
TRBJ2-1 TRBD2 many TRBV6-5 CASSYTSGRTHNEQFF TGTGCCAGCAGTTATACTAGCGGGAGAACCCACAATGAGCAGTTCTTC
TRBJ2-1 TRBD2 many TRBV20-1 CSAPGTSDYNEQFF TGCAGTGCTCCCGGGACTAGCGACTACAATGAGCAGTTCTTC
TRBJ2-2 TRBD2 many TRBV24-1 CAAAGTSATNTGELFF TGTGCCGCCGCCGGGACTAGCGCTACGAACACCGGGGAGCTGTTTTTT